This is a list of T cell receptor beta chains from one sample in a study of metastatic and nonmetastatic thyroid tumors. TCRdb reanalyzed the PCR reads with MiXCR. Found here are around 50,000 clones, roughly 30% of them singletons; the top ten hold around a sixth. Material for sequencing was blood. Receptor source: a female donor with papillary thyroid cancer or a benign thyroid nodule (not recorded which). Some clones in this sample may be carry-over from other donors' samples. Both conserved end residues are part of each CDR3. The order of the fields is D gene, J gene, clone size, V gene, CDR3 protein, CDR3 DNA. The D gene is left open where the match is weak. The listing skips clone size in some rows; elsewhere it reads once, few, many or a size class.

d_gene: TRBD1; j_gene: TRBJ1-3; abundance: few; v_gene: TRBV5-1; CDR3aa: CASSSQTGGIVGNTIYF; CDR3nt: TGCGCCAGCAGCTCCCAGACAGGGGGCATCGTAGGAAACACCATATATTTT
d_gene: TRBD1; j_gene: TRBJ2-2; abundance: medium-sized; v_gene: TRBV7-3; CDR3aa: CASSLTGGNTGELFF; CDR3nt: TGTGCCAGCAGCCTTACAGGGGGGAACACCGGGGAGCTGTTTTTT
d_gene: NA; j_gene: TRBJ1-1; abundance: NA; v_gene: TRBV6-1; CDR3aa: CASSEVKEGNTEAFF; CDR3nt: TGTGCCAGCAGTGAAGTGAAGGAAGGGAACACTGAAGCTTTCTTT
d_gene: NA; j_gene: TRBJ2-7; abundance: NA; v_gene: TRBV19; CDR3aa: CASSSRQAAYEQYF; CDR3nt: TGTGCCAGTAGTTCCCGACAGGCCGCCTACGAGCAGTACTTC
d_gene: NA; j_gene: TRBJ1-3; abundance: few; v_gene: TRBV9; CDR3aa: CASTTGQLSSGNTIYF; CDR3nt: TGTGCCAGCACCACGGGACAATTGAGCTCTGGAAACACCATATATTTT
d_gene: NA; j_gene: TRBJ2-7; abundance: few; v_gene: TRBV6-2/TRBV6-3; CDR3aa: CASSYSDTYEQYF; CDR3nt: TGTGCCAGCAGTTACTCGGACACCTACGAGCAGTACTTC
d_gene: TRBD1; j_gene: TRBJ2-2; abundance: few; v_gene: TRBV20-1; CDR3aa: CSAPGTGGDGELFF; CDR3nt: TGCAGTGCTCCCGGGACAGGGGGTGACGGGGAGCTGTTTTTT
d_gene: TRBD1; j_gene: TRBJ1-6; abundance: many; v_gene: TRBV4-2; CDR3aa: CASSHRTGEGSPLHF; CDR3nt: TGTGCCAGCAGCCACCGGACAGGGGAGGGATCACCCCTCCACTTT
d_gene: NA; j_gene: TRBJ2-3; abundance: few; v_gene: TRBV12-3/TRBV12-4; CDR3aa: CASSLAQGDTQYF; CDR3nt: TGTGCCAGCAGTTTGGCCCAGGGAGATACGCAGTATTTT
d_gene: NA; j_gene: TRBJ2-3; abundance: NA; v_gene: TRBV7-6; CDR3aa: CASSLLGGREDTQYF; CDR3nt: TGTGCCAGCAGCTTGCTCGGGGGTCGCGAAGATACGCAGTATTTT
d_gene: NA; j_gene: TRBJ1-3; abundance: NA; v_gene: TRBV20-1; CDR3aa: CSAAFLGRISGNTIYF; CDR3nt: TGCAGTGCTGCATTCCTTGGACGGATCTCTGGAAACACCATATATTTT
d_gene: NA; j_gene: TRBJ1-1; abundance: NA; v_gene: TRBV5-1; CDR3aa: CASSLGSQNTEAFF; CDR3nt: TGCGCCAGCAGCTTGGGTTCCCAGAACACTGAAGCTTTCTTT
d_gene: TRBD2; j_gene: TRBJ2-3; abundance: few; v_gene: TRBV12-3/TRBV12-4; CDR3aa: CASSSTPGLAADTQYF; CDR3nt: TGTGCCAGCAGTTCGACCCCGGGACTAGCCGCAGATACGCAGTATTTT
d_gene: NA; j_gene: TRBJ2-7; abundance: NA; v_gene: TRBV27; CDR3aa: CASSLSRGNRYEQYF; CDR3nt: TGTGCCAGCAGTTTATCGAGAGGGAATCGGTACGAGCAGTACTTC
d_gene: NA; j_gene: TRBJ1-3; abundance: NA; v_gene: TRBV6-1; CDR3aa: CASSAVGEGNTIYF; CDR3nt: TGTGCCAGCAGTGCTGTAGGCGAGGGAAACACCATATATTTT
d_gene: NA; j_gene: TRBJ2-6; abundance: NA; v_gene: TRBV6-2/TRBV6-3; CDR3aa: CASSYSSWVGTPSSGANVLTF; CDR3nt: TGTGCCAGCAGTTACTCAAGTTGGGTCGGGACTCCAAGCTCTGGGGCCAACGTCCTGACTTTC
d_gene: TRBD1; j_gene: TRBJ1-6; abundance: few; v_gene: TRBV5-1; CDR3aa: CASSSGTGEGSPLHF; CDR3nt: TGCGCCAGCAGTAGCGGGACAGGGGAAGGTTCACCCCTCCACTTT
d_gene: TRBD1; j_gene: TRBJ1-6; abundance: NA; v_gene: TRBV19; CDR3aa: CASSNRGRNSPLHF; CDR3nt: TGTGCCAGTAGTAACAGGGGGCGGAATTCACCCCTCCACTTT
d_gene: NA; j_gene: TRBJ1-6; abundance: NA; v_gene: TRBV5-1; CDR3aa: CASSLGPGGGQSPLHF; CDR3nt: TGCGCCAGCAGCTTGGGCCCCGGGGGGGGGCAATCACCCCTCCACTTT
d_gene: NA; j_gene: TRBJ1-4; abundance: NA; v_gene: TRBV5-6; CDR3aa: CASSFSPNEKLFF; CDR3nt: TGTGCCAGCAGCTTCTCTCCTAATGAAAAACTGTTTTTT
d_gene: NA; j_gene: TRBJ1-3; abundance: few; v_gene: TRBV28; CDR3aa: CASVDSSGNTIYF; CDR3nt: TGTGCCAGCGTAGACAGCTCTGGAAACACCATATATTTT
d_gene: NA; j_gene: TRBJ2-1; abundance: NA; v_gene: TRBV20-1; CDR3aa: CSASSPNEQFF; CDR3nt: TGCAGTGCTAGTAGCCCCAATGAGCAGTTCTTC
d_gene: TRBD1; j_gene: TRBJ2-7; abundance: few; v_gene: TRBV6-1; CDR3aa: CASRRTGGREQYF; CDR3nt: TGTGCCAGCAGACGGACAGGGGGCAGAGAGCAGTACTTC
d_gene: NA; j_gene: TRBJ2-7; abundance: NA; v_gene: TRBV5-1; CDR3aa: CASSQDRPYEQYF; CDR3nt: TGCGCCAGCAGCCAAGACAGACCCTACGAGCAGTACTTC
d_gene: NA; j_gene: TRBJ2-7; abundance: NA; v_gene: TRBV6-1; CDR3aa: CASRGSLHEQYF; CDR3nt: TGTGCCAGCAGGGGGAGCCTCCACGAGCAGTACTTC
d_gene: NA; j_gene: TRBJ2-2; abundance: many; v_gene: TRBV6-1; CDR3aa: CASRGGTAQRTGELFF; CDR3nt: TGTGCCAGCAGAGGAGGGACAGCCCAGAGGACCGGGGAGCTGTTTTTT
d_gene: TRBD1; j_gene: TRBJ2-7; abundance: NA; v_gene: TRBV5-1; CDR3aa: CASSPRTGADEQYF; CDR3nt: TGCGCCAGCAGCCCACGGACAGGGGCCGACGAGCAGTACTTC
d_gene: NA; j_gene: TRBJ1-2; abundance: NA; v_gene: TRBV6-2/TRBV6-3; CDR3aa: CASSSGDLIAKYGYTF; CDR3nt: TGTGCCAGCAGTTCCGGGGACCTTATCGCCAAGTATGGCTACACCTTC
d_gene: TRBD2; j_gene: TRBJ2-1; abundance: NA; v_gene: TRBV6-1; CDR3aa: CASSERRESPGQFF; CDR3nt: TGTGCCAGCAGTGAAAGGCGGGAGTCACCGGGCCAGTTCTTC
d_gene: NA; j_gene: TRBJ2-3; abundance: many; v_gene: TRBV2; CDR3aa: CASSLSWDTQYF; CDR3nt: TGTGCCAGCTCCCTGAGTTGGGATACGCAGTATTTT
d_gene: TRBD1; j_gene: TRBJ1-1; abundance: few; v_gene: TRBV12-3/TRBV12-4; CDR3aa: CASRTGGNTEAFF; CDR3nt: TGTGCCAGCAGGACAGGGGGCAACACTGAAGCTTTCTTT
d_gene: TRBD2; j_gene: TRBJ2-1; abundance: NA; v_gene: TRBV20-1; CDR3aa: CSARNVLAGDEQFF; CDR3nt: TGCAGTGCTAGAAATGTACTAGCGGGCGATGAGCAGTTCTTC
d_gene: TRBD1; j_gene: TRBJ2-3; abundance: few; v_gene: TRBV19; CDR3aa: CASSIEGQYTQYF; CDR3nt: TGTGCCAGTAGTATAGAGGGACAGTATACGCAGTATTTT
d_gene: NA; j_gene: TRBJ2-5; abundance: NA; v_gene: TRBV6-5; CDR3aa: CASSYSGQPRETQYF; CDR3nt: TGTGCCAGCAGTTACTCAGGACAGCCTAGGGAGACCCAGTACTTC
d_gene: NA; j_gene: TRBJ2-3; abundance: once; v_gene: TRBV30; CDR3aa: CAWRSPGEAHTQYF; CDR3nt: TGTGCCTGGAGAAGTCCGGGAGAGGCACATACGCAGTATTTT
d_gene: TRBD1; j_gene: TRBJ2-3; abundance: few; v_gene: TRBV2; CDR3aa: CASSEDRGRDTQYF; CDR3nt: TGTGCCAGCAGTGAGGACAGGGGGAGGGATACGCAGTATTTT
d_gene: NA; j_gene: TRBJ1-1; abundance: NA; v_gene: TRBV28; CDR3aa: CAGRTRPGEAFF; CDR3nt: TGTGCCGGGCGGACAAGGCCGGGTGAAGCTTTCTTT
d_gene: NA; j_gene: TRBJ1-6; abundance: few; v_gene: TRBV27; CDR3aa: CASSTRESSPLHF; CDR3nt: TGTGCCAGCAGTACCAGGGAGAGTTCACCCCTCCACTTT
d_gene: NA; j_gene: TRBJ2-7; abundance: NA; v_gene: TRBV5-1; CDR3aa: CASSYRDGAYEQYF; CDR3nt: TGCGCCAGCAGCTACCGGGACGGAGCCTACGAGCAGTACTTC
d_gene: TRBD2; j_gene: TRBJ2-7; abundance: NA; v_gene: TRBV20-1; CDR3aa: CSADGTSDSYEQYF; CDR3nt: TGCAGTGCTGATGGGACTAGCGACTCCTACGAGCAGTACTTC
d_gene: TRBD2; j_gene: TRBJ2-3; abundance: NA; v_gene: TRBV4-1; CDR3aa: CASSQDIILAGGTDTQYF; CDR3nt: TGCGCCAGCAGCCAAGATATCATCCTAGCGGGAGGTACAGATACGCAGTATTTT
d_gene: TRBD1; j_gene: TRBJ2-2; abundance: NA; v_gene: TRBV9; CDR3aa: CASSVHPGQGTGELFF; CDR3nt: TGTGCCAGCAGCGTCCACCCAGGACAGGGGACCGGGGAGCTGTTTTTT